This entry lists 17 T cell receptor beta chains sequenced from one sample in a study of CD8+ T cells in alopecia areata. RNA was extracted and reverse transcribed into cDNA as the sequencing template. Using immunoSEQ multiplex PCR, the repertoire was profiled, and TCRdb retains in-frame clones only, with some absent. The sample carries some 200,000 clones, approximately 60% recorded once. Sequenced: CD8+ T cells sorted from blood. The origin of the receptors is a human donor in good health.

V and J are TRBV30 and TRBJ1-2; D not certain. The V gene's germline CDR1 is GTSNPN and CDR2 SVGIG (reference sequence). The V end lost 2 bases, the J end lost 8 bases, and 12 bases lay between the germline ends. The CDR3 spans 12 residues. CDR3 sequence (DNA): TGTGCCTGGAGTTGGGTGTCCGCGGGCTACACCTTC. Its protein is CAWSWVSAGYTF.

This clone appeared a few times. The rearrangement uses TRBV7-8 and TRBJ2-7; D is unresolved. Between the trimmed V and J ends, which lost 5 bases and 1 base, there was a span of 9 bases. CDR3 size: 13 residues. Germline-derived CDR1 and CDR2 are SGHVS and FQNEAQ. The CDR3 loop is CASSLRKSYEQYF. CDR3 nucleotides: TGTGCCAGCAGCCTGAGAAAGTCCTACGAGCAGTACTTC.

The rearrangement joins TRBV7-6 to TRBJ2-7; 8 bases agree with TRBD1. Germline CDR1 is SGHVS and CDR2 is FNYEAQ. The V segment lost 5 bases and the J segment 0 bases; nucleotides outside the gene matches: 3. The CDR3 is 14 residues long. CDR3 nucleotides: TGTGCCAGCAGCCGGGACAGGAGCTCCTACGAGCAGTACTTC. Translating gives CASSRDRSSYEQYF.

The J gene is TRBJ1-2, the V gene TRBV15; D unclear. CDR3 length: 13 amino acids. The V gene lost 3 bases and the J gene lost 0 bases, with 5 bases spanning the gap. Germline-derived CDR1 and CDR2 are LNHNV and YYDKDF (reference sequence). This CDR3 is CATSSRPNYGYTF. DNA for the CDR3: TGTGCCACCAGCAGCCGCCCTAACTATGGCTACACCTTC.

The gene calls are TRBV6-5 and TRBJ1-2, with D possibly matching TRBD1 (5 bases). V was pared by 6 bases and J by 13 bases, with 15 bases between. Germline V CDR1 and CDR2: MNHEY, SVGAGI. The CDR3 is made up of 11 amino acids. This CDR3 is CASSLGDVFTF. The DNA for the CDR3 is TGTGCCAGCAGCCTGGGGGACGTGTTCACCTTC.

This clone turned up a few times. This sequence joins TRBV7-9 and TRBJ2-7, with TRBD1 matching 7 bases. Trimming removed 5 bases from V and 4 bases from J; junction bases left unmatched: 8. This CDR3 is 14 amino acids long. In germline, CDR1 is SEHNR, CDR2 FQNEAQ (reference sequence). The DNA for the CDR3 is TGTGCCAGCAGCCCAGGGGGTTCGGTATACGAGCAGTACTTC. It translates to CASSPGGSVYEQYF.

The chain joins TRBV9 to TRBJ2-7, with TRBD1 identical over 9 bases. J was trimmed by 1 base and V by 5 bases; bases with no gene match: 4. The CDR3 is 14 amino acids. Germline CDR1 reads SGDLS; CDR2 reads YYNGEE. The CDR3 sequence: CASSSGQGSYEQYF. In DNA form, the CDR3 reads TGTGCCAGCAGTTCGGGACAGGGTTCCTACGAGCAGTACTTC. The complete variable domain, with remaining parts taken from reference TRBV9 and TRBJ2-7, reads DSGVTQTPKHLITATGQRVTLRCSPRSGDLSVYWYQQSLDQGLQFLIQYYNGEERAKGNILERFSAQQFPDLHSELNLSSLELGDSALYFCASSSGQGSYEQYFGPGTRLTVT.

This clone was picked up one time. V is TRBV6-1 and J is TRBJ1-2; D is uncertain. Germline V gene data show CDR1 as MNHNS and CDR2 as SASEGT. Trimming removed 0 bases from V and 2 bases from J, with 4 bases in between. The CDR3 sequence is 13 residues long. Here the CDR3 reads CASSEARNYGYTF. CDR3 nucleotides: TGTGCCAGCAGTGAAGCACGGAACTATGGCTACACCTTC.

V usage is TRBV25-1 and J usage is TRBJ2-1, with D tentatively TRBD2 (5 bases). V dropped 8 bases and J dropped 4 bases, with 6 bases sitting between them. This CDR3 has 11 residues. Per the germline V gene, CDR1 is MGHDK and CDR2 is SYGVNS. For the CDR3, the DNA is TGTGCCAGCGGAGGATACAATGAGCAGTTCTTC. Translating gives CASGGYNEQFF.

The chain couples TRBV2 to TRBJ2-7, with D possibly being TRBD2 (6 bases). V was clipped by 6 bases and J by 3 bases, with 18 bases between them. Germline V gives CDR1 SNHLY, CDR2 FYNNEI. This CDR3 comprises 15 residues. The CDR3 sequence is CASRGGLLEIYEQYF. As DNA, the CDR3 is TGTGCCAGCAGAGGAGGGCTCCTAGAAATCTACGAGCAGTACTTC. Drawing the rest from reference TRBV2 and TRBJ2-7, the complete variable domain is EPEVTQTPSHQVTQMGQEVILRCVPISNHLYFYWYRQILGQKVEFLVSFYNNEISEKSEIFDDQFSVERPDGSNFTLKIRSTKLEDSAMYFCASRGGLLEIYEQYFGPGTRLTVT.

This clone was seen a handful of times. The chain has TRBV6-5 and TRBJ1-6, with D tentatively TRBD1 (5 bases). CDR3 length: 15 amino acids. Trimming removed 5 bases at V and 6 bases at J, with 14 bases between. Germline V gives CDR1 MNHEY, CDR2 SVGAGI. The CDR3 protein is CASSKRGVSNSPLHF. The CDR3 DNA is TGTGCCAGCAGTAAACGGGGGGTTTCTAATTCACCCCTCCACTTT.

The CDR3 reads CAWAGGSTAGETQYF. CDR3 nucleotide sequence: TGTGCCTGGGCGGGGGGCAGCACGGCGGGAGAGACCCAGTACTTC. The chain couples TRBV30 to TRBJ2-5, with TRBD2 matching over 8 bases. Germline lookup yields CDR1 GTSNPN and CDR2 SVGIG (reference sequence). This CDR3 region has 15 residues. Trimming cost V 5 bases and J 4 bases; bases outside gene matches: 12. Using reference TRBV30 and TRBJ2-5 for the parts outside the CDR3, the full variable domain is SQTIHQWPATLVQPVGSPLSLECTVEGTSNPNLYWYRQAAGRGLQLLFYSVGIGQISSEVPQNLSASRPQDRQFILSSKKLLLSDSGFYLCAWAGGSTAGETQYFGPGTRLLVL.

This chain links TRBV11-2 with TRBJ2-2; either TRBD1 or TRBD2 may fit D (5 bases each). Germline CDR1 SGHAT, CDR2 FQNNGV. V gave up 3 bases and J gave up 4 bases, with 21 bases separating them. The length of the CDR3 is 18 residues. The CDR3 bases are TGTGCCAGCAGCTTGCCAATAACCGGGACGGTGAGCACCGGGGAGCTGTTTTTT. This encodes CASSLPITGTVSTGELFF.

The CDR3 nucleotides read TGCAGCGTGGGGCTACCGTTAGGTGAAGCTTTCTTT. It specifies CSVGLPLGEAFF. The rearrangement links TRBV29-1 to TRBJ1-1; weak D call: TRBD1 (5 bases). CDR3 length: 12 residues. V shed 6 bases and J shed 7 bases, with 15 bases lying between them. Germline V gene data show CDR1 as SQVTM and CDR2 as ANQGSEA.

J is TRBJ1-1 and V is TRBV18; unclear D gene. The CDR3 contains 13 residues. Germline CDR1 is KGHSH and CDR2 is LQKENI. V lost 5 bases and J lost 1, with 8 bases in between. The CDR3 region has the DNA TGTGCCAGCTCAGACGGGCCGAACACTGAAGCTTTCTTT. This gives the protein CASSDGPNTEAFF.

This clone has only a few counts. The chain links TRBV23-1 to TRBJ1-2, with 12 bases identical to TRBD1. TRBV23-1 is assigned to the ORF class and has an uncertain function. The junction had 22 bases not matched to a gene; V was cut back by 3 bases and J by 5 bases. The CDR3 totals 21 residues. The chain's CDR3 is CASSQGMGQGALRCVGYGYTF. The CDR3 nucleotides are TGCGCCAGCAGTCAGGGTATGGGACAGGGGGCGTTAAGATGTGTAGGATATGGCTACACCTTC.

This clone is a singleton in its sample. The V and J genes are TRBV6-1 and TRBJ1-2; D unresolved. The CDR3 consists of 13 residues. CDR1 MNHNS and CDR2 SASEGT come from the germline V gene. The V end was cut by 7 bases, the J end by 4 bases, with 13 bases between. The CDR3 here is CASTRTDLYGYTF. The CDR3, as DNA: TGTGCCAGCACTCGGACGGACCTCTATGGCTACACCTTC.